This T cell receptor (beta chain) was observed in a study of shared clonotypes between healthy human individuals. Researchers ran the assay at a deep level. In the authors' workflow: Filtering of immunoSEQ junctional sequences could not match full-length read filtering. Produced via immunoSEQ multiplex PCR; TCRdb's table is partial and in-frame only. The DNA gave D and trimming, while V, J and clone size come from that table. The sample includes around 1.1 million clones, 70% to 80% of them seen just once. Germline assignment: CDR1 PRHDT and CDR2 FYEKMQ (reference sequence). The V end was cut by 6 bases, the J end by 5 bases, with 17 bases between. The CDR3 covers 16 residues.

The V and J genes are TRBV13 and TRBJ2-6; D call uncertain. The sequencing input was memory CD4+ T cells from PBMCs. Documented subset: CD45RA-negative fraction. This sequence was found in a man younger than 35 in good health. Some clones in this sample may be carry-over from other donors' samples. In nucleotides, the CDR3 is TGTGCCAGCAGGTCATTTGTACAAAGTCGGGCCAACGTCCTGACTTTC. It is translated as CASRSFVQSRANVLTF.